Sequencing of this T cell receptor beta chain was carried out in a study of OX40 agonist ivuxolimab in advanced cancers. Study information: Therapy given before enrollment (anti-PD-1, anti-PD-L1 or anti-CTLA-4) was allowed, and 35% to 45% had some.

CDR1 and CDR2 (germline): GTSNPN, SVGIG (reference sequence). Trimming stripped 4 bases from V and 4 bases from J, with 16 bases between. The CDR3 sequence is 14 residues long. Data came from immunoSEQ multiplex PCR; TCRdb stores just in-frame clones and leaves some out. The sample lists more than 80,000 clones; 85% to 95% were seen once. This chain uses TRBV30 with TRBJ1-2; D might be TRBD1 (6 bases). The starting material was CD4+ or CD8+ T cells sorted from blood, obtained in a trial of the OX40 agonist ivuxolimab. The clonotype originates from an adult with an advanced solid tumor such as melanoma, head and neck, liver or kidney cancer. The CDR3 DNA sequence: TGTGCCTGGACCGGACAGCGAGAGGGCTATGGCTACACCTTC. Protein: CAWTGQREGYGYTF. The entire variable domain, with the rest obtained from reference TRBV30 and TRBJ1-2, is as follows: SQTIHQWPATLVQPVGSPLSLECTVEGTSNPNLYWYRQAAGRGLQLLFYSVGIGQISSEVPQNLSASRPQDRQFILSSKKLLLSDSGFYLCAWTGQREGYGYTFGSGTRLTVV.